This T cell receptor (beta chain) was recovered during a study of regulatory T cells in long-lasting Graves disease. TCR beta libraries were built with iRepertoire HTBI primers and Arm-PCR of CDR3 regions. TCRdb processed the multiplex PCR reads anew with MiXCR; each CDR3 protein has one entry. This table holds 450,000 to 500,000 distinct CDR3 sequences, under 20% found once. Noted time point: newly diagnosed GD, antithyroid drugs for less than 3 months. RNA isolated from PBMCs was used to make the TCR library. Germline CDR1 reads SGHRS; CDR2 reads YFSETQ. Trimming took 3 bases from V and 2 from J, leaving 7 bases between them. There are 13 residues in the CDR3. This clonotype was counted many times. What it recognizes is unknown. General study results and limits: The work looked only at peripheral blood and did not look at thyroid tissue.

The same data also contributed to another study, on T cells in Graves' hyperthyroidism and ophthalmopathy.

Sample: peripheral blood mononuclear cells (PBMCs), taken at new diagnosis, from a patient treated with antithyroid drugs. The chain employs TRBV5-1 and TRBJ2-3; D might be TRBD1 (5 bases). This receptor was identified in a middle-aged man with Graves disease. The CDR3 is CASSSGPTDTQYF. The CDR3 nucleotides read TGCGCCAGCAGCTCAGGGCCCACAGATACGCAGTATTTT.